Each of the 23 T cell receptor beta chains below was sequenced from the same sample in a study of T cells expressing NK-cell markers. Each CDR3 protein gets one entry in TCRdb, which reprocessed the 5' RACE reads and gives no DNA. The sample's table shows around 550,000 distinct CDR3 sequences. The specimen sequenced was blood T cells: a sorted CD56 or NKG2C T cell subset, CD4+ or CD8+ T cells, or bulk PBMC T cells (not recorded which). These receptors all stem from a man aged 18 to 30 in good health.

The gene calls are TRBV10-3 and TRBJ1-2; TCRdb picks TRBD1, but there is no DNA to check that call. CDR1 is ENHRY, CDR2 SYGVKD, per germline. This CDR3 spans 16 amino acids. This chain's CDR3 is CAISENPTGGMRGYTF.

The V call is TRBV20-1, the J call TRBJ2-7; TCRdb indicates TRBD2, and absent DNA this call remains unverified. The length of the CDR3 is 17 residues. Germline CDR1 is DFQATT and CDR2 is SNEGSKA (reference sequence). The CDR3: CSARDGARLAITYEQYF.

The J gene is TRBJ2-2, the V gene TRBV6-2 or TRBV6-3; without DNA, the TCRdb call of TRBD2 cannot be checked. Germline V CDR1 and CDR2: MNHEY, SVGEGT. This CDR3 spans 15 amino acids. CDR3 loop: CASTHRLAGAGELFF.

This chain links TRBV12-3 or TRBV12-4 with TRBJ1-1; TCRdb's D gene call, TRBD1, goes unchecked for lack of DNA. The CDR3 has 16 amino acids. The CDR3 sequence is CASSLSGVGGLTEAFF.

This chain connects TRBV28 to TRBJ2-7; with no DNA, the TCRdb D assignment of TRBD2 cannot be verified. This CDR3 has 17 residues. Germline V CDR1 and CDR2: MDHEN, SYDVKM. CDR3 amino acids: CASSSSPSAGHYYEQYF.

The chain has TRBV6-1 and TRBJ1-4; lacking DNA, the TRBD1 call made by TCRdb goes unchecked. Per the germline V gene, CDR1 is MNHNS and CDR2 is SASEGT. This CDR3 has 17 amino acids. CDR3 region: CASRRDRGIHWDEKLFF.

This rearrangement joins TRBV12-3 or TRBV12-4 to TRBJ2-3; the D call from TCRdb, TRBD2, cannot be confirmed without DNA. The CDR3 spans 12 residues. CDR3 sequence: CASSLDFHTQYF.

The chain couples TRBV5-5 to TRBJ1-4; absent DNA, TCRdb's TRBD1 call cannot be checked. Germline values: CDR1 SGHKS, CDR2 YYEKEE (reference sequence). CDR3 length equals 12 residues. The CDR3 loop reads CASSQNTGRLFF. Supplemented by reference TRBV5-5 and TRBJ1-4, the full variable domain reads DAGVTQSPTHLIKTRGQQVTLRCSPISGHKSVSWYQQVLGQGPQFIFQYYEKEERGRGNFPDRFSARQFPNYSSELNVNALLLGDSALYLCASSQNTGRLFFGSGTQLSVL.

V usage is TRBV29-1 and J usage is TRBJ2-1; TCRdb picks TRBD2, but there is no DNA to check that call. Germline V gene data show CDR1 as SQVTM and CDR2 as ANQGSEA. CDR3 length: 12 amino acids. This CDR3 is CSGTSGSVEQFF.

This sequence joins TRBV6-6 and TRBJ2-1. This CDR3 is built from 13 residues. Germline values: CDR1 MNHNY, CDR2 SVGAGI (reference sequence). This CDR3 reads CASSYSTVGEQFF.

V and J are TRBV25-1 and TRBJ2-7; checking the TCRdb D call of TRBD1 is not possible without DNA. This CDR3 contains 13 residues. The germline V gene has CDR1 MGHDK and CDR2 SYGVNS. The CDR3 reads CASKGDRNYEQYF.

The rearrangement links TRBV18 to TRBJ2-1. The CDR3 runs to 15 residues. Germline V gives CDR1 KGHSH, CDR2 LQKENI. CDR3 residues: CASSLNRGLYNEQFF.

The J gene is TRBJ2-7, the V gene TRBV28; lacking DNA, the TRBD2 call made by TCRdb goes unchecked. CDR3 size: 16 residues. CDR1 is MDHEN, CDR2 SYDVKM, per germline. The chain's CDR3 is CASSSPWVGRSYEQYF. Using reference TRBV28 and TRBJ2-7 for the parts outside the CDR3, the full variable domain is DVKVTQSSRYLVKRTGEKVFLECVQDMDHENMFWYRQDPGLGLRLIYFSYDVKMKEKGDIPEGYSVSREKKERFSLILESASTNQTSMYLCASSSPWVGRSYEQYFGPGTRLTVT.

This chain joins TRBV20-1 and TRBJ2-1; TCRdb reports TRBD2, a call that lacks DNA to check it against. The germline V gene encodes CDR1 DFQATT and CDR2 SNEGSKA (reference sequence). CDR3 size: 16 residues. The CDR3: CSAGPPLAGGHNEQFF.

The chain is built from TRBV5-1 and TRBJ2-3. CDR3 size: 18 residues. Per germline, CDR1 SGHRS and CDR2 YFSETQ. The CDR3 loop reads CASSLEVNLSPDPDTQYF.

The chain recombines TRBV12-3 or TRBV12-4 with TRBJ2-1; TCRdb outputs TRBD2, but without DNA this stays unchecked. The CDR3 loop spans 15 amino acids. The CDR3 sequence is CASSEDYRDYNEQFF.

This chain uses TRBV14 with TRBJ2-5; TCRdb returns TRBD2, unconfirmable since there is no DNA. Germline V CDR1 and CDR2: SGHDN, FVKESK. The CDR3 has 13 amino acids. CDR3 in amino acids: CASSEGPEGTQYF.

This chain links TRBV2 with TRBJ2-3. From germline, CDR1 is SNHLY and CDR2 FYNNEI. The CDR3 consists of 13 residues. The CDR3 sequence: CASNGVGQDTQYF.

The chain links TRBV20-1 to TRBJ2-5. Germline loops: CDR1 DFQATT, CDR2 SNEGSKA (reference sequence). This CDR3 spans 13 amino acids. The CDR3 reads CSAYFGLVETQYF.

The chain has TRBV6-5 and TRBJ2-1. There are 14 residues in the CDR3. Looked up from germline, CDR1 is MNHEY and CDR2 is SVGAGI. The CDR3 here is CASSYGQVYNEQFF.

The CDR3 protein is CASSRLLAKNIQYF. V usage is TRBV28 and J usage is TRBJ2-4. Germline CDR1 and CDR2: MDHEN and SYDVKM. The CDR3 length is 14 residues.

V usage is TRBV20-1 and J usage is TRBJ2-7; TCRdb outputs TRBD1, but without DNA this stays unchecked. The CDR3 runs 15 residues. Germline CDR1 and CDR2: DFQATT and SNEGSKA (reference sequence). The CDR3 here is CSANSADTTSYEQYF.

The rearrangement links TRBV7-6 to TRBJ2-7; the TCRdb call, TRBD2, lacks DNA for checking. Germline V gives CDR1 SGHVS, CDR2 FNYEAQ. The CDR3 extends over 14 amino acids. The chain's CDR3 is CASTYEREGYEQYF.